The clone carrying this T cell receptor (beta chain) was recorded many times. The antigen remains undetermined. This sample was included in a study of neurological immune-mediated disorders. Time point here: longitudinal time-point 1 (baseline). TCRdb re-derived calls from the 5' RACE reads in MiXCR, one entry per CDR3 protein. This table has tens of thousands of distinct CDR3 sequences, about 9.4% appearing once. Study-wide results and caveats: It was HTLV-1-associated myelopathy that showed the most TCR clonal expansion, while multiple sclerosis showed the least, falling below healthy controls.

This CDR3 is built from 14 residues. Germline CDR1 is SGHDT and CDR2 is YYEEEE. V lost 4 bases and J lost 0, with 8 bases in between. The J gene is TRBJ1-5, the V gene TRBV5-6; D is undetermined. Sequenced input: PBMCs. The receptor was derived from a man aged 25-40 years in good health. CDR3 nucleotide sequence: TGTGCCAGCAGCCTGAGGCGTAGCAATCAGCCCCAGCATTTT. Amino acid sequence: CASSLRRSNQPQHF.